The 8 T cell receptor beta chains below were found in one sample sequenced in a study of cytomegalovirus exposure and HLA in healthy donors. This PCR relied on a set of 60 Vbeta primers and 13 Jbeta primers. The assay was immunoSEQ multiplex PCR, and TCRdb's table has in-frame clones only and misses some. This repertoire shows 150,000 to 200,000 clones, 75% found once; its top ten account for around 4.9%. Material for sequencing was PBMCs. These receptors all come from a male donor in good health and CMV-seronegative.

The CDR3 loop reads CASSSLTGDPGNTIYF. In DNA, the CDR3 is TGTGCCAGCAGCTCCCTTACAGGGGACCCTGGAAACACCATATATTTT. The chain is built from TRBV13 and TRBJ1-3; 7 bases are a match to TRBD1. Per the germline V gene, CDR1 is PRHDT and CDR2 is FYEKMQ (reference sequence). The CDR3 covers 16 residues. V gave up 4 bases and J gave up 2 bases; unmatched junction bases: 8.

The V gene is TRBV7-2, the J gene TRBJ2-7; 9 nucleotides match TRBD1. V shed 1 base and J 9 bases; nucleotides not matched to a gene: 7. This CDR3 has 14 residues. Germline values: CDR1 SGHTA, CDR2 FQGNSA. CDR3 nucleotide sequence: TGTGCCAGCAGCTTAGTACAGGGGGCGCAAGGGCAGTACTTC. It encodes CASSLVQGAQGQYF.

The CDR3 loop reads CASSELYRFFCGYTF. CDR3 sequence (DNA): TGTGCCAGCAGTGAATTGTACAGGTTCTTCTGTGGCTACACCTTC. The chain carries TRBV6-1 and TRBJ1-2; perhaps TRBD1 as D (5 bases). The CDR3 extends over 15 amino acids. Germline CDR1 reads MNHNS; CDR2 reads SASEGT. V was clipped by 2 bases and J by 7 bases, with 17 bases between them.

This chain joins TRBV18 and TRBJ1-4, with 8 bases that match TRBD1. The CDR3 consists of 16 residues. The ends lost 3 bases at V and 5 bases at J; junction bases unmatched: 8. Per the germline V gene, CDR1 is KGHSH and CDR2 is LQKENI. For the CDR3, the DNA is TGTGCCAGCTCACCGTCTACAGGACAGGGCAATGAAAAACTGTTTTTT. Protein product: CASSPSTGQGNEKLFF.

This clone was found a few times. The chain recombines TRBV10-3 with TRBJ1-6; 7 bases match TRBD1. This CDR3 is built from 13 residues. Germline V gene lookup returns CDR1 ENHRY and CDR2 SYGVKD. Germline trimming cut 9 bases from V and 7 bases from J; bases unmatched to any gene: 6. This CDR3 reads CAIRQGMNSPLHF. CDR3 nucleotides: TGTGCCATTCGACAGGGAATGAATTCACCCCTCCACTTT.

The rearrangement links TRBV2 to TRBJ2-7; 7 bases are a match to TRBD1. The germline gives CDR1 SNHLY, CDR2 FYNNEI. The CDR3 is made up of 13 amino acids. J gave up 7 bases and V 5 bases, and 8 bases lay outside the gene matches. CDR3 coding DNA: TGTGCCAGCAGTTTGGGACAGACTGGAGAGCAGTACTTC. This sequence encodes CASSLGQTGEQYF. The variable domain in full, completed from reference TRBV2 and TRBJ2-7, reads EPEVTQTPSHQVTQMGQEVILRCVPISNHLYFYWYRQILGQKVEFLVSFYNNEISEKSEIFDDQFSVERPDGSNFTLKIRSTKLEDSAMYFCASSLGQTGEQYFGPGTRLTVT.

V usage is TRBV5-6 and J usage is TRBJ1-2; the D gene is possibly TRBD1 (5 bases). V was cut by 2 bases and J by 2 bases, with 7 bases left in between. Germline values: CDR1 SGHDT, CDR2 YYEEEE. This CDR3 spans 13 amino acids. DNA for the CDR3: TGTGCCAGCAGCTTTTCAGGGAACTATGGCTACACCTTC. This gives the protein CASSFSGNYGYTF.

This sequence joins TRBV2 and TRBJ2-7, with 9 bases matching TRBD2. With 11 bases clipped from V and 4 bases from J, the junction kept 12 bases outside the gene matches. CDR3 length: 14 residues. Germline V gives CDR1 SNHLY, CDR2 FYNNEI. CDR3 sequence (DNA): TGTGCCGGCGGCGGGGGGGCGGGTTTGTACGAGCAGTACTTC. Residues: CAGGGGAGLYEQYF.